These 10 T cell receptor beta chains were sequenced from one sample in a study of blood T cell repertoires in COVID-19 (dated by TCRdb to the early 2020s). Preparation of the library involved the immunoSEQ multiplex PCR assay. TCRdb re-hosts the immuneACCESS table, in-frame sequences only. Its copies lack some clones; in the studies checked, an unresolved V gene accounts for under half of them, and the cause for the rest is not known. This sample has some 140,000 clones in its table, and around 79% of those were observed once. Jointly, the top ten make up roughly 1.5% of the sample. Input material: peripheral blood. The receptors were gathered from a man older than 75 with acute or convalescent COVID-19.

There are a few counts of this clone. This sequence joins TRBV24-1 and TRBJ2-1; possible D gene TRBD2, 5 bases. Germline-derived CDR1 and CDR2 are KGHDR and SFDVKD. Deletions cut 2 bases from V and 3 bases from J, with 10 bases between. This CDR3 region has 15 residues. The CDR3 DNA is TGTGCCACCAGTGATTCATGGGAGAACTACAATGAGCAGTTCTTC. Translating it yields CATSDSWENYNEQFF.

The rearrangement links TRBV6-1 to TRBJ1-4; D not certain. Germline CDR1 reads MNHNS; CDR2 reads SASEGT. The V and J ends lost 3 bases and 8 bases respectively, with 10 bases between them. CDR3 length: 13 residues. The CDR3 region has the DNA TGTGCCAGCAGTGAGAGGCCGGGGGAAAAACTGTTTTTT. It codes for CASSERPGEKLFF.

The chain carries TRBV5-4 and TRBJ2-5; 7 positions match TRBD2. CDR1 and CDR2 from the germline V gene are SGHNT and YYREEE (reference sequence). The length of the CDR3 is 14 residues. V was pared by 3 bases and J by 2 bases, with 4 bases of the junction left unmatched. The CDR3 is CASSSKRGQETQYF. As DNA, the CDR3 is TGTGCCAGCAGCTCGAAGCGGGGACAAGAGACCCAGTACTTC.

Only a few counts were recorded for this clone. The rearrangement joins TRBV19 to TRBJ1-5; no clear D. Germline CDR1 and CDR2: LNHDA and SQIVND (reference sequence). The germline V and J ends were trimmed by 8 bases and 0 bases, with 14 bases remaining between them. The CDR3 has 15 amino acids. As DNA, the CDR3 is TGTGCCAGTCATAAGGAGGTGTATAGCAATCAGCCCCAGCATTTT. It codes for CASHKEVYSNQPQHF.

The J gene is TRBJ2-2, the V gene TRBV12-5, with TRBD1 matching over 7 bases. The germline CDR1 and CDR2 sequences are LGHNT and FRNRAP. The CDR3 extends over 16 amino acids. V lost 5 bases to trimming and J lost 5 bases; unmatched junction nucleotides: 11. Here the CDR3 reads CASGPDRAVWTGELFF. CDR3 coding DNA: TGTGCTAGTGGTCCAGACAGGGCGGTGTGGACCGGGGAGCTGTTTTTT.

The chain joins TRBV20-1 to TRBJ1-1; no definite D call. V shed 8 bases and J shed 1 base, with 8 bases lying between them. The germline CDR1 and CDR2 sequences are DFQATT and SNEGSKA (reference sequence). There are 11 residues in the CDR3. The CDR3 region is CSPEGNTEAFF. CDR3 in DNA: TGCAGTCCTGAGGGGAACACTGAAGCTTTCTTT.

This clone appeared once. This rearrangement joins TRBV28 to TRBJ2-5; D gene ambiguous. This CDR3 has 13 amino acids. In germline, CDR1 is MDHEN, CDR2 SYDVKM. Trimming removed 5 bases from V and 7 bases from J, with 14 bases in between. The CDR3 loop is CASSARPVRTQYF. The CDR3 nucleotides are TGTGCCAGCAGTGCCCGCCCTGTTAGGACCCAGTACTTC.

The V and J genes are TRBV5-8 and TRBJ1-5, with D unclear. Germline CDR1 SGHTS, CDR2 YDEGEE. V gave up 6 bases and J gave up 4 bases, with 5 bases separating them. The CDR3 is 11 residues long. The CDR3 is CASTMNQPQHF. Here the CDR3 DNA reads TGTGCCAGCACCATGAATCAGCCCCAGCATTTT.

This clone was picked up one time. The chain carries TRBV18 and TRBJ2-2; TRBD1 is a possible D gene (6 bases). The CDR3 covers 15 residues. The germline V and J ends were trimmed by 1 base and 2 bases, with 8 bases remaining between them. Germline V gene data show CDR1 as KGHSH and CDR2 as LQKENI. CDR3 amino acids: CASSPQGVNTGELFF. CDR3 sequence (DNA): TGTGCCAGCTCACCACAGGGGGTTAACACCGGGGAGCTGTTTTTT.

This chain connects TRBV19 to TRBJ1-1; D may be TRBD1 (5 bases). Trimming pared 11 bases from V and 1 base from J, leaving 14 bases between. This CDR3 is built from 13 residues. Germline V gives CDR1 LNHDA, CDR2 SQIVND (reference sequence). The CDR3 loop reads CASQWGGNTEAFF. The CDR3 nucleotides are TGTGCCTCCCAATGGGGGGGGAACACTGAAGCTTTCTTT.